This T cell receptor (beta chain) stems from a study of blood T cell repertoires in COVID-19. Background on the study: Samples representing acute and convalescent COVID-19 were sourced from the United States, Italy and Spain.

Measured with immunoSEQ multiplex PCR; TCRdb has only the in-frame clones, and not every one. The sample yields about 430,000 clones, about 87% seen once. Germline CDR1 and CDR2: GTSNPN and SVGIG (reference sequence). The CDR3 is made up of 16 amino acids. The V and J ends lost 3 bases and 4 bases respectively, with 19 bases between them. The receptor was derived from a man aged 18 to 35 with COVID-19, enrolled during active disease. The chain is built from TRBV30 and TRBJ2-1; possible D gene TRBD2, 5 bases. The sample taken for sequencing was peripheral blood. The chain's CDR3 is CAWSAPSSFAYNEQFF. CDR3 nucleotide sequence: TGTGCCTGGAGCGCTCCTAGCTCCTTCGCGTACAATGAGCAGTTCTTC.